This paragraph reports one T cell receptor beta chain. The record originates from a study of blood T cell repertoires in COVID-19. About the research overall: The United States, Italy and Spain were the sources of the acute and convalescent COVID-19 samples. PBMCs, B-cell-depleted T cells, or T cells were the source of the cDNA or gDNA that made up the material.

Germline CDR1 reads MDHEN; CDR2 reads SYDVKM. The CDR3 length is 15 residues. After removal of 4 bases from V and 3 bases from J, the junction contained 7 bases not matched to a gene. In the original processing: Estimated nucleated cell counts came from reference gene primer amplification. Libraries were prepared by immunoSEQ multiplex PCR; TCRdb keeps only in-frame clonotypes and omits some of them. V and J calls and clone size are copied from that table; D and trimming were computed from the DNA. This sample has 470,000 or so clones, with roughly 89% found just once. The gene calls are TRBV28 and TRBJ2-7; 9 bases fit TRBD1. The specimen was peripheral blood. The receptor was isolated from a woman under 40 with acute or convalescent COVID-19. As DNA, the CDR3 is TGTGCCAGCAGTTCAACCCCGGGACAGGGCTACGAGCAGTACTTC. Amino acid sequence: CASSSTPGQGYEQYF.